The T cell receptor (beta chain) described here comes from a study of blood T cell repertoires in COVID-19. About the research overall: The analysed material was cDNA or gDNA that came from T cells, B-cell-depleted T cells, or PBMCs.

J lost 4 bases, V lost 0 bases, and 4 bases had no gene match. The CDR3 length is 15 residues. Germline V gene data show CDR1 as SGHRS and CDR2 as YFSETQ. In the original workflow: Amplified reference gene primers provided the basis for estimating nucleated cell counts. Generated by immunoSEQ multiplex PCR, the TCRdb table keeps only in-frame clones and is missing some. The V and J calls and clone size come from that table; D and trimming were worked out from the DNA. The sample has about 160,000 clones, around 93% seen once. V and J are TRBV5-1 and TRBJ2-1, with 7 positions matching TRBD1. This clonotype was obtained from a woman between 50 and 59 years old with acute or convalescent COVID-19. Sequences were obtained from peripheral blood. The CDR3 DNA sequence: TGCGCCAGCAGCTTGGAGACAGGGCGGTACAATGAGCAGTTCTTC. Translation gives CASSLETGRYNEQFF.